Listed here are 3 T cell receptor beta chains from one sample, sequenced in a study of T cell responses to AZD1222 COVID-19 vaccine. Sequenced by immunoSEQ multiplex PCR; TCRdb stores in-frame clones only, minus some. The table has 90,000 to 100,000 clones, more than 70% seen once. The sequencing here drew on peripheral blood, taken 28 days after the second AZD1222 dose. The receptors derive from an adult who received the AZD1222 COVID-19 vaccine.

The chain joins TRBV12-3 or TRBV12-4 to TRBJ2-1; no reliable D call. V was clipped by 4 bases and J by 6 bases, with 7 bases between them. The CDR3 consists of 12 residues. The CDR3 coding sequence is TGTGCCAGCAGTTATTTCTCCAATGAGCAGTTCTTC. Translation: CASSYFSNEQFF.

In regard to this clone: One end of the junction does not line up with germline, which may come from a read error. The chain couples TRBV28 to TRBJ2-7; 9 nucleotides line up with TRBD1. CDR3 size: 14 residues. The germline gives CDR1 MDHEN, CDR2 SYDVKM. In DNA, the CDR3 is TGTGCCGGCAGTTTAGGGGACAGGGTCTACGAGCAGTACTTC. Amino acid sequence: CAGSLGDRVYEQYF. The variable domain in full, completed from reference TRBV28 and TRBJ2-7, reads DVKVTQSSRYLVKRTGEKVFLECVQDMDHENMFWYRQDPGLGLRLIYFSYDVKMKEKGDIPEGYSVSREKKERFSLILESASTNQTSMYLCAGSLGDRVYEQYFGPGTRLTVT.

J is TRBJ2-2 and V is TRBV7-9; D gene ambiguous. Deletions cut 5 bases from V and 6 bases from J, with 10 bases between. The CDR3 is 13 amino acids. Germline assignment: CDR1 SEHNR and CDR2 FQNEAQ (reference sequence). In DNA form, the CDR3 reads TGTGCCAGCAGCACGGAGAAGTCCGGGGAGCTGTTTTTT. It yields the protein CASSTEKSGELFF.